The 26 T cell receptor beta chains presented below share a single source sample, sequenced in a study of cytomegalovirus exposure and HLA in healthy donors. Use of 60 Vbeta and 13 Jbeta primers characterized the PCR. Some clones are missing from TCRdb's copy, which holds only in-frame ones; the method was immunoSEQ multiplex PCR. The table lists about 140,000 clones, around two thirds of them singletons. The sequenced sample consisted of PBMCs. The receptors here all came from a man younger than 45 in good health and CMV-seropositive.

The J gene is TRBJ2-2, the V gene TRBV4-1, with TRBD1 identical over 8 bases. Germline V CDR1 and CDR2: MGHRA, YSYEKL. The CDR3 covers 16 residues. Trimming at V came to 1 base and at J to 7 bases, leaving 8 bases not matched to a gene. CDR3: CASSQGSTGVHGELFF. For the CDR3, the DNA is TGCGCCAGCAGCCAAGGGTCGACAGGGGTGCACGGGGAGCTGTTTTTT.

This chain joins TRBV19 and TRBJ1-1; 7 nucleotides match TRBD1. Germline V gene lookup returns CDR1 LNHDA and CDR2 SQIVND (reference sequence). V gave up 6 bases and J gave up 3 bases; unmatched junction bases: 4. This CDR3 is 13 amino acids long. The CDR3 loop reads CASSPDRDTEAFF. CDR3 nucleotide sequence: TGTGCCAGTAGCCCCGACAGGGACACTGAAGCTTTCTTT.

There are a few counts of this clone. The CDR3 DNA reads TGTGCCAGCAGTTTAACCCCGGGACTAGCGGGAGGTAACGAGCAGTACTTC. The encoded protein is CASSLTPGLAGGNEQYF. The chain couples TRBV27 to TRBJ2-7; TRBD2 matches at 15 bases. The CDR3 length is 17 residues. J was trimmed by 5 bases and V by 2 bases; bases with no gene match: 7. Germline V gives CDR1 MNHEY, CDR2 SMNVEV (reference sequence).

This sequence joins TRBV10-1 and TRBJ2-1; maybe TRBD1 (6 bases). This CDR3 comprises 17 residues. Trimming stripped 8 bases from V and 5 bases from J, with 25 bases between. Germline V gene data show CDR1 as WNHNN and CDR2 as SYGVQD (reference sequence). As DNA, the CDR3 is TGCGCCAGCTCGGCAGGGGACACACGCCAGATCCACAATGAGCAGTTCTTC. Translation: CASSAGDTRQIHNEQFF.

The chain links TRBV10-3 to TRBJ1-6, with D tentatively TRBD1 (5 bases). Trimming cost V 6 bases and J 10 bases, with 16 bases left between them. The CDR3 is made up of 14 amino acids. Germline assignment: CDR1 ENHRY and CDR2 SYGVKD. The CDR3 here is CAISRQSPESPLHF. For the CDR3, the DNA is TGTGCCATCAGCAGACAGTCACCCGAATCACCCCTCCACTTT.

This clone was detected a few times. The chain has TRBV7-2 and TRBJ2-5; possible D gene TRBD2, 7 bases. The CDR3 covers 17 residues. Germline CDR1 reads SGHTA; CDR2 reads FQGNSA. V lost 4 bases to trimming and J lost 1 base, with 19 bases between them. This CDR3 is CASSSSGPGHPQETQYF. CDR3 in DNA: TGTGCCAGCAGCTCTAGCGGACCGGGACACCCCCAAGAGACCCAGTACTTC.

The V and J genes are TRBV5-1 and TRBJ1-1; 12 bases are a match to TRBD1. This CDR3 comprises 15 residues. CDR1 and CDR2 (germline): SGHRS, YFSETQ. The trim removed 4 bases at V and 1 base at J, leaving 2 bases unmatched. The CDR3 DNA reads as TGCGCCAGCAGCGGGACAGGGGGCGAGAACACTGAAGCTTTCTTT. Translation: CASSGTGGENTEAFF.

The CDR3: CASSLRSGQGGETQYF. CDR3 DNA: TGTGCCAGCAGCTTACGGAGCGGACAAGGAGGGGAGACCCAGTACTTC. J is TRBJ2-5 and V is TRBV5-4; weak D call: TRBD2 (6 bases). Germline V gives CDR1 SGHNT, CDR2 YYREEE (reference sequence). This CDR3 comprises 16 residues. With 2 bases removed from V and 5 bases from J, the gap between germline ends came to 19 bases.

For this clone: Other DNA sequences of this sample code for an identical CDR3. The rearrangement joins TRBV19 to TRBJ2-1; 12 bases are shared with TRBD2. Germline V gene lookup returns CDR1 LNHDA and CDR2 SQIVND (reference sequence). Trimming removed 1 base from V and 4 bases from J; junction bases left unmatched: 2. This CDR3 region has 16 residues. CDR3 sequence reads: CASSIGLAGAYNEQFF. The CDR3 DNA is TGTGCCAGTAGTATAGGACTAGCGGGAGCGTACAATGAGCAGTTCTTC.

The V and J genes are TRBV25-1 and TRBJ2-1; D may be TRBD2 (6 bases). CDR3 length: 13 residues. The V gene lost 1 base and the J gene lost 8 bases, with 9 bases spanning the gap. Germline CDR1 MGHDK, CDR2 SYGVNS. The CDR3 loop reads CASSELGGDEQFF. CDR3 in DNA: TGTGCCAGCAGTGAATTGGGAGGTGATGAGCAGTTCTTC.

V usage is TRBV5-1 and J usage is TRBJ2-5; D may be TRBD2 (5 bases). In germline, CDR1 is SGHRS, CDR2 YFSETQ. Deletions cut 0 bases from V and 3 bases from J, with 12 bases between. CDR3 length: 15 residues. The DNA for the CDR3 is TGCGCCAGCAGCTTGGTGGACGGGGTCGAAGAGACCCAGTACTTC. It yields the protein CASSLVDGVEETQYF.

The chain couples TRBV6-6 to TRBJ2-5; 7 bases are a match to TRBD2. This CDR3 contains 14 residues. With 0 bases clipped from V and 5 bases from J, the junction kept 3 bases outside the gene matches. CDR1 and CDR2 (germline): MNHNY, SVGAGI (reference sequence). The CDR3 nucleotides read TGTGCCAGCAGTTACTCGGCGGGGGAGGAGACCCAGTACTTC. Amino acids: CASSYSAGEETQYF.

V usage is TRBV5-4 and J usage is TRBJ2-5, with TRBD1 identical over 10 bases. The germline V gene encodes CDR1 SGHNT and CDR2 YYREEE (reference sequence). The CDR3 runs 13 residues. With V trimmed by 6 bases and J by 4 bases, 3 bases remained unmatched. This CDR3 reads CASKGQGGETQYF. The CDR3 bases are TGTGCCAGCAAAGGACAGGGGGGAGAGACCCAGTACTTC.

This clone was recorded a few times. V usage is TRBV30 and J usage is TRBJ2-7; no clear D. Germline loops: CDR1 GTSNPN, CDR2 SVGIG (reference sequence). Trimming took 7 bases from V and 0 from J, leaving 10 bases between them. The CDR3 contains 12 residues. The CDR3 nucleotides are TGTGCCTTAGAAAAGAGCTCCTACGAGCAGTACTTC. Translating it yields CALEKSSYEQYF.

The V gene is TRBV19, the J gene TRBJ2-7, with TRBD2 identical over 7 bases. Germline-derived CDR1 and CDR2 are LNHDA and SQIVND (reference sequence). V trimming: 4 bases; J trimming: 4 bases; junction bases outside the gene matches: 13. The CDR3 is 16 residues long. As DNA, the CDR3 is TGTGCCAGTAGTACGGGGGGTGGGGGATCTGGATACGAGCAGTACTTC. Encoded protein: CASSTGGGGSGYEQYF.

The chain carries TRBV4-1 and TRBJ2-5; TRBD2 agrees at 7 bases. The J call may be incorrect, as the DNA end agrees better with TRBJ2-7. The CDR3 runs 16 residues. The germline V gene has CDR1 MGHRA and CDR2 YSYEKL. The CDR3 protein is CASSQDLERGSYEQYF. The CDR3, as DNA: TGCGCCAGCAGCCAAGATCTTGAGCGGGGTTCCTACGAGCAGTACTTC.

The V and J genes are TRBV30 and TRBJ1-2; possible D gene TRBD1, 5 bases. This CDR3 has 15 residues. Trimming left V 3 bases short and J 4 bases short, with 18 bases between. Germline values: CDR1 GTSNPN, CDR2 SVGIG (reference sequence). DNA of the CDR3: TGTGCCTGGAGCCCCCCTTGGGGGGAGGGCTATGGCTACACCTTC. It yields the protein CAWSPPWGEGYGYTF. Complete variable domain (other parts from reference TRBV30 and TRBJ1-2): SQTIHQWPATLVQPVGSPLSLECTVEGTSNPNLYWYRQAAGRGLQLLFYSVGIGQISSEVPQNLSASRPQDRQFILSSKKLLLSDSGFYLCAWSPPWGEGYGYTFGSGTRLTVV.

The CDR3 is CASRSLYEQYF. CDR3 DNA: TGTGCCAGCAGGAGCCTCTACGAGCAGTACTTC. The chain couples TRBV5-8 to TRBJ2-7; D remains unclear. This CDR3 region has 11 residues. The V end lost 5 bases, the J end lost 3 bases, and 6 bases lay between the germline ends. Germline V gives CDR1 SGHTS, CDR2 YDEGEE.

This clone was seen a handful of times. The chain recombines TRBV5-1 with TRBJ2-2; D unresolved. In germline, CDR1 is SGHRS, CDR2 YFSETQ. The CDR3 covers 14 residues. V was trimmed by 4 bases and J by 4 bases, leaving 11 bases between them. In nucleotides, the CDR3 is TGCGCCAGCAGCCTAGAGAGAGGCACCGGGGAGCTGTTTTTT. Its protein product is CASSLERGTGELFF.

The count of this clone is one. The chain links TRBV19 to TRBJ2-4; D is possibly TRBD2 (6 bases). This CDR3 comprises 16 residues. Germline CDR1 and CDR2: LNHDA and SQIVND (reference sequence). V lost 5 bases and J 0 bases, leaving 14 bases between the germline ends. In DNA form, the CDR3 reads TGTGCCAGTAGTCCGCGGGGTAGCGAAGCCAAAAACATTCAGTACTTC. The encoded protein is CASSPRGSEAKNIQYF.

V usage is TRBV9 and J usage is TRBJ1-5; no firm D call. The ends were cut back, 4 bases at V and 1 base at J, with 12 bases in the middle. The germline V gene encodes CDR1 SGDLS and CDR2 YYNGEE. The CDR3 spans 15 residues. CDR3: CASSTTPESNQPQHF. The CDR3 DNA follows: TGTGCCAGCAGCACAACACCGGAGAGCAATCAGCCCCAGCATTTT.

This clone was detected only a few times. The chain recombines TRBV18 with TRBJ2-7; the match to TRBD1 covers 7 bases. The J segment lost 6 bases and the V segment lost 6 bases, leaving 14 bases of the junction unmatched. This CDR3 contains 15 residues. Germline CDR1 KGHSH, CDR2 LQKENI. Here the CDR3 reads CASSELTGELSEQYF. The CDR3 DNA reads TGTGCCAGCTCGGAACTTACAGGGGAGTTATCCGAGCAGTACTTC. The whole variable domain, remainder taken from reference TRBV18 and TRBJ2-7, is NAGVMQNPRHLVRRRGQEARLRCSPMKGHSHVYWYRQLPEEGLKFMVYLQKENIIDESGMPKERFSAEFPKEGPSILRIQQVVRGDSAAYFCASSELTGELSEQYFGPGTRLTVT.

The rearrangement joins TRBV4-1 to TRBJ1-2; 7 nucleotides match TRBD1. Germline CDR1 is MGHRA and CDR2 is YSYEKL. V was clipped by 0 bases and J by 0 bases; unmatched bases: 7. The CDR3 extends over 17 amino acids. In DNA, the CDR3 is TGCGCCAGCAGCCAAGACGGGACAGCCTATACTAACTATGGCTACACCTTC. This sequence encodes CASSQDGTAYTNYGYTF.

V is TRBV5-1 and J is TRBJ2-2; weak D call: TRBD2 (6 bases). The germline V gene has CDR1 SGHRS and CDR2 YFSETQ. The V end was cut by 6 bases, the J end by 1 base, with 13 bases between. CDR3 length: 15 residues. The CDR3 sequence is CASKPASENTGELFF. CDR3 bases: TGCGCCAGCAAACCGGCTAGCGAGAACACCGGGGAGCTGTTTTTT.

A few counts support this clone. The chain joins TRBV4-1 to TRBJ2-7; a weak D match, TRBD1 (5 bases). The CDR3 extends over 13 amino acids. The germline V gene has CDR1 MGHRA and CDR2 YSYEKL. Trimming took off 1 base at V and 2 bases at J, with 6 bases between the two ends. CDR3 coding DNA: TGCGCCAGCAGCCAAGGGACAACCTACGAGCAGTACTTC. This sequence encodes CASSQGTTYEQYF.

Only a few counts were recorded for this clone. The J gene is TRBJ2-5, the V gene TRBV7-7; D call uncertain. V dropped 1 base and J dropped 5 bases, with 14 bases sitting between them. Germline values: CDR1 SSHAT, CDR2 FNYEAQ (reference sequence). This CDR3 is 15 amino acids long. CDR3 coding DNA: TGTGCCAGCAGCTTAGAGAGTGGTTCGAGGGAGACCCAGTACTTC. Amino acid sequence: CASSLESGSRETQYF.